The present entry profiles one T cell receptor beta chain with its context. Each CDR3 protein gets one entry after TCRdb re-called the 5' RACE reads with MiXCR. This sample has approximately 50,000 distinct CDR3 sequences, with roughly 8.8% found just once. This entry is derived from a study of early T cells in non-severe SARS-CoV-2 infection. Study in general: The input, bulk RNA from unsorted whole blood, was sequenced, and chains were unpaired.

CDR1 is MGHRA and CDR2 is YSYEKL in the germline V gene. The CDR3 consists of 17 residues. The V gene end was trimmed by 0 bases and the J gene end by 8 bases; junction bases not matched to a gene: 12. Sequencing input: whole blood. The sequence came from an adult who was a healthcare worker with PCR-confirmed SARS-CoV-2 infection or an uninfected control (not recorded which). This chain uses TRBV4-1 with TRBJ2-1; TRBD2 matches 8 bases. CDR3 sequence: CASSQEDSGNFGDEQFF. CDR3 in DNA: TGCGCCAGCAGCCAAGAGGATAGCGGGAATTTTGGAGATGAGCAGTTCTTC.